The 10 T cell receptor beta chains given below trace back to one sample, sequenced in a study of chemoradiotherapy in HPV16-positive cancers. Sequenced by immunoSEQ multiplex PCR; TCRdb stores in-frame clones only, minus some. The table shows over a thousand clones, with 86% occurring only once. Source: tumor tissue, taken from a patient who underwent chemoradiotherapy. Receptors were obtained from a human donor with HPV-associated anogenital cancer.

The rearrangement links TRBV4-1 to TRBJ1-2; maybe TRBD1 (5 bases). CDR1 MGHRA and CDR2 YSYEKL come from the germline V gene. V was clipped by 0 bases and J by 6 bases, with 20 bases between them. The CDR3 runs to 17 residues. Here the CDR3 reads CASSQDRGAGLLDGYTF. The CDR3 DNA reads as TGCGCCAGCAGCCAAGATCGAGGGGCGGGTCTACTGGATGGCTACACCTTC.

V usage is TRBV5-1 and J usage is TRBJ2-1, with 10 bases that match TRBD1. The CDR3 covers 14 residues. Germline CDR1 and CDR2: SGHRS and YFSETQ. Unmatched junction bases numbered 4, after V lost 7 bases and J lost 3 bases. The CDR3 nucleotides read TGCGCCAGCTCATGGGACAGGGGCTACAATGAGCAGTTCTTC. Its translation is CASSWDRGYNEQFF.

This rearrangement joins TRBV5-1 to TRBJ1-1; D might be TRBD1 (5 bases). The CDR3 length is 16 residues. V was trimmed by 2 bases and J by 3 bases, leaving 17 bases between them. CDR1 SGHRS and CDR2 YFSETQ come from the germline V gene. The CDR3 bases are TGCGCCAGCAGCTTCTCGCGTAGGGACGGGGACACTGAAGCTTTCTTT. This encodes CASSFSRRDGDTEAFF.

This clone appeared a single time. The chain combines TRBV4-2 with TRBJ2-1, with D possibly matching TRBD2 (6 bases). V dropped 5 bases and J dropped 6 bases, with 14 bases sitting between them. Germline CDR1 and CDR2: LGHNA and YNFKEQ. The CDR3 length is 14 residues. Here the CDR3 DNA reads TGTGCCAGCAGCATAGCAGGAGGGCCCAATGAGCAGTTCTTC. Its protein product is CASSIAGGPNEQFF.

This rearrangement joins TRBV25-1 to TRBJ2-5; no clear D. The CDR3 is 11 residues long. V lost 7 bases and J lost 5, with 8 bases in between. CDR1 and CDR2 (germline): MGHDK, SYGVNS. The CDR3 here is CASTQRETQYF. For the CDR3, the DNA is TGTGCCAGCACCCAGAGGGAGACCCAGTACTTC.

The V gene is TRBV9, the J gene TRBJ2-1, with a weak D call TRBD1 (6 bases). Trimming shortened V by 3 bases and J by 8 bases, and 15 bases separated the two germline ends. This CDR3 comprises 14 residues. Germline V gives CDR1 SGDLS, CDR2 YYNGEE. DNA of the CDR3: TGTGCCAGCAGCGCAGGGGACCCCACCGATGAGCAGTTCTTC. It codes for CASSAGDPTDEQFF.

This chain connects TRBV18 to TRBJ1-2; D perhaps matches TRBD1 (5 bases). Trimming cost V 3 bases and J 5 bases, with 13 bases left between them. The CDR3 sequence is 14 residues long. The germline gives CDR1 KGHSH, CDR2 LQKENI. In DNA form, the CDR3 reads TGTGCCAGCTCACCGGGTTGGGGGAGTTATGGCTACACCTTC. Translating gives CASSPGWGSYGYTF.

This chain uses TRBV18 with TRBJ2-1, with D tentatively TRBD1 or TRBD2 (5 bases each). V was trimmed by 3 bases and J by 7 bases, leaving 16 bases between them. The CDR3 runs 15 residues. Germline V gene lookup returns CDR1 KGHSH and CDR2 LQKENI. CDR3 amino acids: CASSPLLGVRNEQFF. In DNA, the CDR3 is TGTGCCAGCTCACCCCTCTTGGGGGTTCGGAATGAGCAGTTCTTC.

This chain uses TRBV7-9 with TRBJ1-3, with D possibly matching TRBD1 (6 bases). There are 16 residues in the CDR3. Germline V gene sequence: CDR1 SEHNR, CDR2 FQNEAQ (reference sequence). Deletions cut 0 bases from V and 0 bases from J, with 9 bases between. Here the CDR3 reads CASSLAGASSGNTIYF. CDR3 nucleotides: TGTGCCAGCAGCTTAGCGGGGGCAAGCTCTGGAAACACCATATATTTT.

The J gene is TRBJ2-7, the V gene TRBV4-2; maybe TRBD2 (5 bases). Germline loops: CDR1 LGHNA, CDR2 YNFKEQ. Trimming removed 1 base from V and 6 bases from J, with 22 bases in between. CDR3 length: 17 amino acids. The CDR3 sequence: CASSQVVSLAHGTEQYF. As DNA, the CDR3 is TGTGCCAGCAGCCAAGTAGTCTCTCTAGCACACGGTACCGAGCAGTACTTC.